The source of this TCR beta chain is a study of post-analysis software for immune sequencing data. Study details: Secondary progressive, relapsing-remitting and progressive-relapsing multiple sclerosis were among the included disease courses.

Whole-study results and caveats: With F measure, samples from one preparation batch clustered together strongly. For normalized Chao1 diversity, multiple sclerosis patients scored significantly lower than controls did. In patients, about 5 TRBV segments were more frequent than in controls, with TRBV5-6, TRBV5-1 and TRBV20-1 among them.

Researchers reported that TCR beta cDNA libraries carried unique molecular identifiers. Between roughly 1 and 10 million T cells gave rise to roughly 0.5 million cDNA molecules. From the PCR reads, TCRdb called clonotypes with MiXCR, one entry per CDR3 protein. This sample has roughly 580,000 distinct CDR3 sequences; 44% occur once, and the top ten carry under 2%. Trimming took off 5 bases at V and 5 bases at J, with 18 bases between the two ends. CDR3 length equals 15 residues. Germline V gives CDR1 SGHAT, CDR2 FQNNGV. This clonotype was seen a handful of times. Its cognate antigen is unknown. Sequenced sample: blood. The rearrangement joins TRBV11-2 to TRBJ2-5; D perhaps matches TRBD2 (6 bases). This TCR was recovered from a girl aged 10-17 years with multiple sclerosis. The CDR3 loop is CASSVTSGTGETQYF. The CDR3 coding sequence is TGTGCCAGCAGCGTAACCTCCGGGACTGGGGAGACCCAGTACTTC.